This paragraph reports one T cell receptor (beta chain). Method: immunoSEQ multiplex PCR; TCRdb's copy keeps in-frame clones and lacks some. The sample lists some 250,000 clones, more than 75% occurring once. With 1 base removed from V and 1 base from J, the gap between germline ends came to 11 bases. The CDR3 extends over 15 amino acids. From germline, CDR1 is SGHAT and CDR2 FQNNGV. The source of the sample is a study of blood T cell repertoires in COVID-19. Study-wide context: Specimens from acute and convalescent COVID-19 originated in the United States, Italy and Spain.

Sequences were obtained from peripheral blood. The TCR originated in a woman aged 25 to 39 who had recovered from COVID-19. The chain recombines TRBV11-2 with TRBJ2-7, with a tentative D call TRBD1 (6 bases). The CDR3 DNA reads as TGTGCCAGCAGCTTAGCCCAGGGGCTATCCTACGAGCAGTACTTC. Translation gives CASSLAQGLSYEQYF.